The 3 T cell receptor beta chains below come from one sample, sequenced in a study of cytomegalovirus exposure and HLA in healthy donors. This PCR relied on a set of 60 Vbeta primers and 13 Jbeta primers. Using immunoSEQ multiplex PCR, the repertoire was profiled, and TCRdb retains in-frame clones only, with some absent. The repertoire holds roughly 99,000 clones, with roughly 70% as singletons. Sequenced: PBMCs. These receptors were taken from a male donor in good health and CMV-seronegative.

V usage is TRBV7-2 and J usage is TRBJ1-1; 7 positions match TRBD1. Germline V gives CDR1 SGHTA, CDR2 FQGNSA. The CDR3 loop spans 16 amino acids. After removal of 3 bases from V and 2 bases from J, the junction contained 9 bases not matched to a gene. CDR3 in amino acids: CASSFVGGAFNTEAFF. As DNA, the CDR3 is TGTGCCAGCAGCTTCGTAGGGGGCGCATTTAACACTGAAGCTTTCTTT.

The CDR3 reads CASTPETRTDTQYF. The CDR3 DNA sequence: TGTGCCAGCACCCCGGAGACCCGCACAGATACGCAGTATTTT. The chain is built from TRBV5-4 and TRBJ2-3, with D hard to call. The CDR3 contains 14 residues. V lost 6 bases and J 1 base, leaving 12 bases between the germline ends. The germline CDR1 and CDR2 sequences are SGHNT and YYREEE (reference sequence).

This chain connects TRBV18 to TRBJ2-7, with 11 bases that match TRBD2. Trimming at V came to 5 bases and at J to 1 base, leaving 7 bases not matched to a gene. Germline CDR1 is KGHSH and CDR2 is LQKENI. The CDR3 is 16 residues long. The chain's CDR3 is CASSELAGAGSYEQYF. As DNA, the CDR3 is TGTGCCAGCTCAGAACTAGCGGGAGCTGGTTCCTACGAGCAGTACTTC.